This T cell receptor (beta chain) was captured in a study of blood T cell repertoires in COVID-19. The method was immunoSEQ multiplex PCR; TCRdb's version includes in-frame clones alone and lacks a portion of them. Among 85,000 to 130,000 clones listed, roughly 92% were seen once. Material: peripheral blood. This receptor was identified in a man in his 70s with acute or convalescent COVID-19.

The CDR3 loop is CASSHDSGGSPLHF. The CDR3 coding sequence is TGTGCCAGCAGCCACGACTCGGGTGGTTCACCCCTCCACTTT. V usage is TRBV6-2 or TRBV6-3 and J usage is TRBJ1-6; no clear D. V lost 6 bases and J 9 bases, leaving 15 bases between the germline ends. Per the germline V gene, CDR1 is MNHEY and CDR2 is SVGEGT. This CDR3 contains 14 residues.